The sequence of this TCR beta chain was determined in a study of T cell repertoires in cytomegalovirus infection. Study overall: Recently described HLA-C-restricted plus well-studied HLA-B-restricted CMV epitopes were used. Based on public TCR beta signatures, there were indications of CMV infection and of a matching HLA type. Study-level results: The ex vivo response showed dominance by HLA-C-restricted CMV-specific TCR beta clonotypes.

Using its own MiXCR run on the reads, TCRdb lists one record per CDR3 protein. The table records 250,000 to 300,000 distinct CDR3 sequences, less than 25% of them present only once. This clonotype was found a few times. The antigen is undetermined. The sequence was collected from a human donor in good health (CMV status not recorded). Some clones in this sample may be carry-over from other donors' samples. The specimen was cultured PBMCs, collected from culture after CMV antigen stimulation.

This CDR3 reads CASTTGLDTGELFF. The CDR3 nucleotides read TGTGCCAGCACCACCGGACTTGACACCGGGGAGCTGTTTTTT. The chain couples TRBV12-3 or TRBV12-4 to TRBJ2-2; weak D call: TRBD2 (5 bases). The CDR3 length is 14 residues. The V gene lost 7 bases and the J gene lost 3 bases, with 12 bases spanning the gap.